The text below deals with one TCR beta chain. Its specific antigen is unknown. It has no much larger one-base neighbor in the sample; base qualities were not kept. The treatment or condition label, as the study defines it: some 20 received Ad26.COV2.S at low or high dose, single or two shots; several received placebo; per-sample allocation not given. Repertoires of vaccine and placebo recipients were sequenced from samples collected on day 63 after the first injection. In Cohort 1b, 20 to 25 adults aged 18-55 years were enrolled at a single site in Boston, USA, between 29 July and 7 August 2020. Ad26.COV2.S consisted of a replication-incompetent adenovirus type 26 vector by which a prefusion-stabilized SARS-CoV-2 spike protein from the original Wuhan strain was expressed. The data derive from a study of Ad26.COV2.S vaccination and SARS-CoV-2 variants (dated by TCRdb to the early 2020s). Some background on the complete study: Vaccine-arm donors came from COV1001, a multicentre, randomized, double-blind, placebo-controlled phase I-IIa trial of Ad26.COV2.S in healthy adults. Ad26.COV2.S was given intramuscularly at 5x10^10 or 1x10^11 viral particles, as a single shot or as two shots 56 days apart. TCRbeta repertoire sequencing served as the tool for gauging how specific and how broad the SARS-CoV-2-reactive T cell receptors were following Ad26.COV2.S vaccination. The TCR-sequenced set comprised approximately 32 samples: around 20 Ad26.COV2.S vaccine recipients, 5 placebo recipients and 8 SARS-CoV-2 convalescent individuals. Participants in the trial were split at random into five groups of five each, receiving low-dose or high-dose Ad26.COV2.S once or twice, or else placebo on both occasions. Investigators did not know the trial group allocation while performing experiments and assessing outcomes. Study-wide conclusions, independent of this receptor: The study was not powered to compare responses between vaccine doses or regimens. Compared with placebo recipients, Ad26.COV2.S recipients showed higher spike-specific TCR breadth (P = 0.0014). Substantial breadth of spike-specific CD8+ and CD4+ T cell responses was reported after vaccination. The authors noted that total T cell responses may have been underestimated by the TCR breadth and depth analyses. Non-spike TCR breadth was comparable between vaccine and placebo recipients, consistent with the vaccine containing only spike.

A distance of 11 bases separates the germline ends of V and J, which lose 3 bases and 0 bases respectively. The CDR3 sequence holds 15 residues, the cysteine and phenylalanine included. CDR3 DNA only is kept here, 45 bases in frame from base 1. CDR1 and CDR2 (MNHEY, SMNVEV) derive from the germline V gene (reference sequence). The immunoSEQ Assay was the method used to sequence TCRbeta CDR3 regions. After extraction, genomic DNA underwent amplification by bias-controlled multiplex PCR, followed by high-throughput sequencing. The authors' pipeline ran thus. To quantify the absolute abundance of every unique TCRbeta CDR3 region, sequences were collapsed and filtered. T cell fraction was estimated by normalizing TCRbeta template counts to usable DNA, which was measured by amplifying reference genes present in all nucleated cells. Repertoire TCRs were annotated as SARS-CoV-2-specific when V gene, CDR3 amino acid sequence and J gene were exactly matched to a known reactive TCR set. MIRA supplied the reference SARS-CoV-2 TCR set, which was filtered for enrichment in COVID-19-positive ImmuneCODE repertoires so that public or cross-reactive TCRs were removed. Based on the MIRA antigens, annotated TCRs were further analysed at the level of specific ORF or position within ORF. Breadth was defined as the number of annotated unique rearrangements divided by the total number of unique productive rearrangements, and depth was defined as the summed frequency of the annotated unique rearrangements. Two-sided Wilcoxon rank-sum tests were used to compare TCR breadth between groups. The table comes from immuneACCESS by way of TCRdb, which keeps in-frame sequences with V and J called. Part of the clones is missing from these tables; in studies checked, under half for an unresolved V gene and the rest for unknown reasons. V and J calls and clone size are given by that table; D and trimming were obtained from the DNA. This sample is represented by some 520,000 clones; around 88% of them were singletons. Of the sample, roughly 13% is held by the ten largest clones.

The sequence came from a person aged 18-60 years who received the Ad26.COV2.S COVID-19 vaccine or a placebo. Recombination linked TRBV27 to TRBJ1-1, with the D segment identity uncertain. Sequencing used peripheral blood, obtained in a trial of Ad26.COV2.S vaccine versus placebo. The bases read TGTGCCAGCAGTTTGCAAGCAGCCATGAACACTGAAGCTTTCTTT. This encodes CASSLQAAMNTEAFF.